What follows describes a single T cell receptor (beta chain). V was clipped by 0 bases and J by 8 bases, with 13 bases between them. CDR1 is LGHNA and CDR2 is YNFKEQ in the germline V gene. CDR3 size: 14 residues. Measured with immunoSEQ multiplex PCR; TCRdb has only the in-frame clones, and not every one. The sample has 65,000 to 95,000 clones; more than 70% are singletons. The sample comes from a study of OX40 agonist ivuxolimab in advanced cancers. Turning to the study itself: Ivuxolimab was administered intravenously to patients at 0.01 to 10 mg/kg every 2 weeks.

The specimen comprised CD4+ or CD8+ T cells sorted from blood, sampled in a trial of the OX40 agonist ivuxolimab. The TCR comes from an adult with an advanced solid tumor such as melanoma, head and neck, liver or kidney cancer. The chain has TRBV4-2 and TRBJ1-2; D is uncertain. The CDR3 spells CASSQDVNSWGYTF. The DNA for the CDR3 is TGTGCCAGCAGCCAAGATGTCAATTCCTGGGGCTACACCTTC.